The clone carrying this T cell receptor beta chain occurred many times. The target antigen is unknown. This record belongs to a study of T cells after posttransplantation cyclophosphamide. Study observations and caveats: Tissue-infiltrating T cells from skin or gut overlapped little with blood T cells.

The protocol was immunoSEQ multiplex PCR, while the TCRdb copy is restricted to in-frame clones and leaves out a portion. This sample has about 30,000 clones, each found more than once. J was trimmed by 6 bases and V by 5 bases; bases with no gene match: 5. Germline lookup yields CDR1 SGHTA and CDR2 FQGNSA. This CDR3 spans 13 amino acids. The chain joins TRBV7-2 to TRBJ2-3; 7 positions agree with TRBD2. This TCR came from a woman aged 60-75 years in good health, CMV-negative, and a related stem cell transplant donor. The specimen sequenced was PBMCs. The CDR3 loop is CASSRLASDTQYF. CDR3 DNA: TGTGCCAGCAGCAGACTAGCATCGGATACGCAGTATTTT.